The clone carrying this TCR beta chain was seen just once. Its antigen is unidentified. The V gene lost 8 bases and the J gene lost 7 bases, with 12 bases spanning the gap. The germline V gene encodes CDR1 GTSNPN and CDR2 SVGIG (reference sequence). The CDR3 covers 11 residues. These data belong to a study of cytomegalovirus exposure and HLA in healthy donors. Study-level points and caveats: Most TCR sequences were uncommon, yet certain public TCRs appeared in many donors. A list of roughly 160 TCR beta chains associated with cytomegalovirus was given. For cytomegalovirus status, the classifier reportedly gave diagnoses with high specificity and sensitivity.

Only in-frame clones appear in the TCRdb table, and some are missing; sequencing was by immunoSEQ multiplex PCR. Altogether some 240,000 clones are present, 70% to 90% being singletons, with the ten largest covering roughly 5.4%. The chain joins TRBV30 to TRBJ1-5; D may be TRBD1 (5 bases). The TCR originated in a woman in her late teens or twenties in good health and CMV-seronegative. The specimen was PBMCs. The CDR3 DNA reads TGTGCCGGGGGGGTTGGGCAGCCCCAGCATTTT. Translated, it gives CAGGVGQPQHF.